This paragraph covers one T cell receptor beta chain sequence. Its antigen is not identified. This record comes from a study of cytomegalovirus exposure and HLA in healthy donors. Study results and caveats: In vitro work confirmed that a few CMV-associated chains recognize CMV antigens. Within an earlier analysis, most TCR beta V segments proved productive either about 87% or about 30% of the time.

In the PCR, 60 Vbeta and 13 Jbeta primers were used. Assay used: immunoSEQ multiplex PCR; TCRdb lists only in-frame clones, some missing. The table has 50,000 to 70,000 clones, approximately 71% seen once; the top ten hold about 32%. The CDR3 loop spans 15 amino acids. The germline V and J ends were trimmed by 2 bases and 0 bases, with 10 bases remaining between them. Per germline, CDR1 LGHNA and CDR2 YNFKEQ. This receptor was obtained from a man in his forties or fifties in good health and CMV-seropositive. Sequencing was carried out using PBMCs. The genes are TRBV4-2 and TRBJ1-2; D uncertain. Written as DNA, the CDR3 is TGTGCCAGCAGCCAAATGGGCAGCTCTAACTATGGCTACACCTTC. Its protein product is CASSQMGSSNYGYTF.